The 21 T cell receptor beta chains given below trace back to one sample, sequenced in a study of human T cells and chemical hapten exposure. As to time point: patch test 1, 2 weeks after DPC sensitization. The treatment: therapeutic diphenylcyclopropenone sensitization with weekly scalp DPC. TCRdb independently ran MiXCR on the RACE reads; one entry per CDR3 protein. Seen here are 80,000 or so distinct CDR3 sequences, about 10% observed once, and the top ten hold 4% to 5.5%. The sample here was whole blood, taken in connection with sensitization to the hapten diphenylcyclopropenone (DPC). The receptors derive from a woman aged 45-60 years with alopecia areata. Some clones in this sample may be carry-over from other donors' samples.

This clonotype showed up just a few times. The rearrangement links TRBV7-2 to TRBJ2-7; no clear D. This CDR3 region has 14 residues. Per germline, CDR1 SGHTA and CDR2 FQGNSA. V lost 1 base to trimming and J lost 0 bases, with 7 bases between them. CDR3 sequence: CASSLGPSSYEQYF. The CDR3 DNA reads TGTGCCAGCAGCTTAGGTCCCAGCTCCTACGAGCAGTACTTC.

CDR3 bases: TGCAGTGCTAGGACCCCCGGACTAGCTCAAGAGACCCAGTACTTC. Amino acids: CSARTPGLAQETQYF. V is TRBV20-1 and J is TRBJ2-5, with 8 bases aligning to TRBD2. The CDR3 spans 15 residues. The V gene's germline CDR1 is DFQATT and CDR2 SNEGSKA (reference sequence). Trimming removed 3 bases from V and 2 bases from J; junction bases left unmatched: 8.

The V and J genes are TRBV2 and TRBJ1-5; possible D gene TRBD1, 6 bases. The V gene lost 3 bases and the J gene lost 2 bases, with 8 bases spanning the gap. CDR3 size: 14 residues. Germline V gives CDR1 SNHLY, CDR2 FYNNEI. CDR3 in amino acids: CASSDRGGNQPQHF. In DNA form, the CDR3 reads TGTGCCAGCAGTGACAGGGGAGGCAATCAGCCCCAGCATTTT.

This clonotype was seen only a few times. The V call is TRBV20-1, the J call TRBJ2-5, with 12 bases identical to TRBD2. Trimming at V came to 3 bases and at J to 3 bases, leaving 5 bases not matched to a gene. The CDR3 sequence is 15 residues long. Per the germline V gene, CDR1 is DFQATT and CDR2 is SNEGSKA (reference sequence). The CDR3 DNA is TGCAGTGCTAGCGGACTAGCGGGGTCCGAAGAGACCCAGTACTTC. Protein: CSASGLAGSEETQYF.

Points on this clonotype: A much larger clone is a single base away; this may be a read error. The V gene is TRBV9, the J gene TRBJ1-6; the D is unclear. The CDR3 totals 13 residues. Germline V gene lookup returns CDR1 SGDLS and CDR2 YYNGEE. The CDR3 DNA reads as TGTGTCAGCAGCGTAACGGATTATTCACCCCTCCACTTT. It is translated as CVSSVTDYSPLHF.

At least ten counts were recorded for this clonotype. CDR3 in DNA: TGTGCCAGCAGTACGGATCCTACCGGGGAGCTGTTTTTT. This codes for CASSTDPTGELFF. The chain carries TRBV11-3 and TRBJ2-2; D is uncertain. The CDR3 totals 13 residues. Germline CDR1 SGHNT, CDR2 YENEEA. Trimming pared 6 bases from V and 5 bases from J, leaving 10 bases between.

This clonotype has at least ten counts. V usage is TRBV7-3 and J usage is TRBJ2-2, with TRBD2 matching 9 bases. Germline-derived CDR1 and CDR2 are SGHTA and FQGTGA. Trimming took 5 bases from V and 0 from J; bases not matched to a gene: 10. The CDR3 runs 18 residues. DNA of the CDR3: TGTGCCAGCAGCCCCCCGCGGGGGGGCCATGCGAACACCGGGGAGCTGTTTTTT. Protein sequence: CASSPPRGGHANTGELFF.

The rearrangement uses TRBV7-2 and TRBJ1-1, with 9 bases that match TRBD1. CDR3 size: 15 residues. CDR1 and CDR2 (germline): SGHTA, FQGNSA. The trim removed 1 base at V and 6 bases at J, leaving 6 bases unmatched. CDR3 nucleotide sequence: TGTGCCAGCAGCTTAGGGGGGACAGGGCTTTCTGAAGCTTTCTTT. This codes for CASSLGGTGLSEAFF.

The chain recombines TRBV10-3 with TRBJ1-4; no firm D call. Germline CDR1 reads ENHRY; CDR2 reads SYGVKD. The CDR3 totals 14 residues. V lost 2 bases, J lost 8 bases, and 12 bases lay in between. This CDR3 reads CAISENGEREKLFF. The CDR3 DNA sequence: TGTGCCATCAGTGAGAACGGGGAACGAGAAAAACTGTTTTTT.

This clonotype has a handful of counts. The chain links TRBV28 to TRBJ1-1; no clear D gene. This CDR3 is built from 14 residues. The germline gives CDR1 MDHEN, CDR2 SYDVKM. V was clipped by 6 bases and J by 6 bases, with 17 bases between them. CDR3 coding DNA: TGTGCCAGCAGCCTCCTAATCGGGATTTCTGAAGCTTTCTTT. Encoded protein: CASSLLIGISEAFF.

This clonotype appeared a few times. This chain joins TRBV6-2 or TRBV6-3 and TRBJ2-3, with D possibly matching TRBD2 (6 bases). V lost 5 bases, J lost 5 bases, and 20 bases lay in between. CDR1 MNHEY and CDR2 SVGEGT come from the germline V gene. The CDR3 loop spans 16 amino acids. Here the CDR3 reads CASSGGRGGIGDTQYF. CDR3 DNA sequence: TGTGCCAGCAGTGGGGGAAGGGGAGGAATCGGAGATACGCAGTATTTT.

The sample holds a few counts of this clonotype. The CDR3 is CASRKGPSSYEQYF. The CDR3 nucleotides are TGTGCCAGCAGAAAAGGCCCCAGTTCCTACGAGCAGTACTTC. This chain links TRBV7-2 with TRBJ2-7; D uncertain. CDR1 and CDR2 (germline): SGHTA, FQGNSA. The CDR3 has 14 residues. V lost 6 bases, J lost 1 base, and 13 bases lay in between.

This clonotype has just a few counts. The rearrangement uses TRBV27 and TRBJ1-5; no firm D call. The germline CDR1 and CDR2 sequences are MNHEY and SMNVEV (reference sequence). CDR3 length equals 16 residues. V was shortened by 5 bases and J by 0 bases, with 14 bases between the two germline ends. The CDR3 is CASSQSRVISNQPQHF. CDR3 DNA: TGTGCCAGCAGTCAATCCCGGGTGATTAGCAATCAGCCCCAGCATTTT.

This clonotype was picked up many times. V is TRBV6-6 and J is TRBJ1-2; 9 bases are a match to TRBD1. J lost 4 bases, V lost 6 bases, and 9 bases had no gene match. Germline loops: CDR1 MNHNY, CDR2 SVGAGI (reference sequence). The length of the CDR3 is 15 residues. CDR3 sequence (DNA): TGTGCCAGCAGATTCACAGGGGGCGAGGCCTATGGCTACACCTTC. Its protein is CASRFTGGEAYGYTF.

The DNA of the CDR3 is TGTGCCAGCAGTTTGACCGGGACAGGGGTACGACGAGAGCAGTACTTC. This gives the protein CASSLTGTGVRREQYF. The chain is built from TRBV28 and TRBJ2-7; 10 nucleotides align to TRBD1. Trimming removed 3 bases from V and 7 bases from J; junction bases left unmatched: 12. The CDR3 is made up of 16 amino acids. Germline V gene sequence: CDR1 MDHEN, CDR2 SYDVKM.

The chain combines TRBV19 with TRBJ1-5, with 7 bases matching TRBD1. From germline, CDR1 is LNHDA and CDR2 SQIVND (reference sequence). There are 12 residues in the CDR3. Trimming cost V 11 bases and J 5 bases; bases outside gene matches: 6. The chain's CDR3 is CAARTGDQPQHF. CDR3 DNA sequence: TGTGCCGCTAGGACAGGTGATCAGCCCCAGCATTTT.

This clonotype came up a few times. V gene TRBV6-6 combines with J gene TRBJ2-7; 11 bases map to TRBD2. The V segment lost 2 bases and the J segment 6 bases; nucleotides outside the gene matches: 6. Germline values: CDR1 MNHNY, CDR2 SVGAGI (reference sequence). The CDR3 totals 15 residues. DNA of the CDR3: TGTGCCAGCAGTTACGTAGCGGGAGGGCCCGGCGAGCAGTACTTC. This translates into CASSYVAGGPGEQYF.

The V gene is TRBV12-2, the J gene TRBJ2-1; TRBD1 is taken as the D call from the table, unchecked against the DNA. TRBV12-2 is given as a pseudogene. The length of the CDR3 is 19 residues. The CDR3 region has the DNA TGTGCAAGTCGCTTAGCTCTCAACTGCAGGGTAAGCTCCTACAATGAGCAGTTCTTC. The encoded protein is CASRLALNCRVSSYNEQFF.

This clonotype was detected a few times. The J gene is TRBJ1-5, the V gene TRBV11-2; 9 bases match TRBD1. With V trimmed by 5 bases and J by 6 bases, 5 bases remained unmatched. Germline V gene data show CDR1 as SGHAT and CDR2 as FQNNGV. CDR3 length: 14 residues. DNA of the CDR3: TGTGCCAGCAGCCCGACAGGGGGGCTTCAGCCCCAGCATTTT. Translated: CASSPTGGLQPQHF.

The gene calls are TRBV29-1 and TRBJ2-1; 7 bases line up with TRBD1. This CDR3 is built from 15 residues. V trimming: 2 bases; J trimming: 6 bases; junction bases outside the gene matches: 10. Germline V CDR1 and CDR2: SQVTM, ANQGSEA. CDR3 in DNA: TGCAGCGTTGAAAGGGGGCCCGGACCTTTCAATGAGCAGTTCTTC. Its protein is CSVERGPGPFNEQFF.

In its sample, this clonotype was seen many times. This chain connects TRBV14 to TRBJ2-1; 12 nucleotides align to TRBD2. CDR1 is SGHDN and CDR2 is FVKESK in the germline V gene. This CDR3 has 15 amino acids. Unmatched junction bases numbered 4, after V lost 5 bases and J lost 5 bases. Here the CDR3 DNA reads TGTGCCAGCAGCGCTAGCGGGAGGGGAGACAATGAGCAGTTCTTC. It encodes CASSASGRGDNEQFF.